This T cell receptor beta chain was identified in a study of cytomegalovirus exposure and HLA in healthy donors. In germline, CDR1 is MDHEN, CDR2 SYDVKM. The germline V and J ends were trimmed by 5 bases and 1 base, with 16 bases remaining between them. This CDR3 spans 16 amino acids. 60 Vbeta and 13 Jbeta primers were used in PCR. The protocol was immunoSEQ multiplex PCR, while the TCRdb copy is restricted to in-frame clones and leaves out a portion. This sample has about 240,000 clones, with about 86% found just once. Input material: PBMCs. The clonotype was recovered from a woman aged 60-70 years in good health and CMV-seropositive. The chain joins TRBV28 to TRBJ2-3; D is possibly TRBD2 (6 bases). The CDR3 region has the DNA TGTGCCAGCAGTGGTTTGGGGTGGGGGGGCACAGATACGCAGTATTTT. Protein sequence: CASSGLGWGGTDTQYF.